Listed here are 25 T cell receptor beta chains from one sample, sequenced in a study of shared clonotypes between healthy human individuals. This table comes from immunoSEQ multiplex PCR, and its TCRdb copy is limited to in-frame clones, with some not included. This repertoire shows fewer than 500,000 clones, 75% to 80% found once; its top ten account for around 12%. The sequenced sample was PBMCs. These receptors all stem from a woman between 35 and 50 years old in good health. Some clones in this sample may be carry-over from other donors' samples.

This clone was counted many times. The J gene is TRBJ2-3, the V gene TRBV27; 11 nucleotides match TRBD1. V gave up 8 bases and J gave up 3 bases; unmatched junction bases: 7. The CDR3 consists of 15 residues. CDR1 and CDR2 from the germline V gene are MNHEY and SMNVEV (reference sequence). CDR3 bases: TGTGCCAGCTCTGCGGGACAGGGGGTAACAGATACGCAGTATTTT. It encodes CASSAGQGVTDTQYF.

The rearrangement joins TRBV27 to TRBJ2-5; 8 nucleotides match TRBD1. The CDR3 runs 13 residues. Germline V CDR1 and CDR2: MNHEY, SMNVEV (reference sequence). V lost 8 bases and J lost 5; bases outside the gene matches: 7. CDR3 in amino acids: CASATGGWETQYF. CDR3 nucleotides: TGTGCCAGCGCAACAGGGGGTTGGGAGACCCAGTACTTC.

The gene calls are TRBV28 and TRBJ2-6; 10 bases fit TRBD1. Germline V gives CDR1 MDHEN, CDR2 SYDVKM. The CDR3 covers 17 residues. J lost 4 bases, V lost 5 bases, and 8 bases had no gene match. Here the CDR3 reads CASSPSGTGVGANVLTF. CDR3 in DNA: TGTGCCAGCAGTCCGTCCGGGACAGGGGTCGGGGCCAACGTCCTGACTTTC.

The CDR3 nucleotides are TGTGCCTGGAGGTTGAAGGGAATGGCCTTAAACGGGAGAGATCCCGGGGAGCTGTTTTTT. It translates to CAWRLKGMALNGRDPGELFF. This rearrangement joins TRBV30 to TRBJ2-2; D perhaps matches TRBD2 (6 bases). V shed 3 bases and J shed 6 bases, with 32 bases lying between them. This CDR3 spans 20 amino acids. Germline V gene lookup returns CDR1 GTSNPN and CDR2 SVGIG (reference sequence). The full variable domain, with the rest looked up from reference TRBV30 and TRBJ2-2, is SQTIHQWPATLVQPVGSPLSLECTVEGTSNPNLYWYRQAAGRGLQLLFYSVGIGQISSEVPQNLSASRPQDRQFILSSKKLLLSDSGFYLCAWRLKGMALNGRDPGELFFGEGSRLTVL.

The chain uses TRBV7-2 and TRBJ2-3; TRBD1 might be the D (6 bases). The CDR3 contains 14 residues. V lost 0 bases to trimming and J lost 8 bases, with 12 bases between them. Germline V lookup: CDR1 SGHTA, CDR2 FQGNSA. Here the CDR3 DNA reads TGTGCCAGCAGCTTAGCCCTACAGGGTCGTACGCAGTATTTT. Its protein product is CASSLALQGRTQYF.

This sequence joins TRBV6-1 and TRBJ1-2; weak D call: TRBD1 (6 bases). This CDR3 comprises 15 residues. The V gene's germline CDR1 is MNHNS and CDR2 SASEGT. V lost 2 bases to trimming and J lost 4 bases, with 14 bases between them. In DNA, the CDR3 is TGTGCCAGCAGTGAAACCCCAGGGACACCCTATGGCTACACCTTC. It yields the protein CASSETPGTPYGYTF.

The chain uses TRBV11-2 and TRBJ1-1, with D uncertain. V gave up 5 bases and J gave up 1 base, with 8 bases separating them. From germline, CDR1 is SGHAT and CDR2 FQNNGV. The CDR3 runs 13 residues. The CDR3, as DNA: TGTGCCAGCAGCGATGGACCGAACACTGAAGCTTTCTTT. Residues: CASSDGPNTEAFF.

This clone was counted ten times or more. The J gene is TRBJ1-2, the V gene TRBV4-1, with D maybe TRBD1 (6 bases). The CDR3 length is 13 residues. CDR1 MGHRA and CDR2 YSYEKL come from the germline V gene. Trimming pared 4 bases from V and 4 bases from J, leaving 10 bases between. The CDR3 here is CASSPSRGYGYTF. CDR3 coding DNA: TGCGCCAGCAGCCCCTCCAGGGGCTATGGCTACACCTTC.

The chain uses TRBV19 and TRBJ2-3; 12 bases line up with TRBD2. Germline V gene lookup returns CDR1 LNHDA and CDR2 SQIVND (reference sequence). This CDR3 spans 17 amino acids. Trimming at V came to 5 bases and at J to 4 bases, leaving 10 bases not matched to a gene. The CDR3, as DNA: TGTGCCAGTAGTCCCGAGGGGACTAGCGGGCCTCCAGATACGCAGTATTTT. As protein: CASSPEGTSGPPDTQYF.

The chain recombines TRBV19 with TRBJ1-5, with TRBD1 matching 7 bases. The CDR3 sequence is 16 residues long. The germline V gene encodes CDR1 LNHDA and CDR2 SQIVND (reference sequence). The trim removed 7 bases at V and 2 bases at J, leaving 11 bases unmatched. CDR3: CASKRIPGQRNQPQHF. CDR3 bases: TGTGCCAGTAAGAGGATTCCGGGACAGCGCAATCAGCCCCAGCATTTT.

The chain is built from TRBV27 and TRBJ2-1, with 10 bases that match TRBD1. This CDR3 has 15 amino acids. The germline V gene has CDR1 MNHEY and CDR2 SMNVEV (reference sequence). Trimming at V came to 4 bases and at J to 9 bases, leaving 9 bases not matched to a gene. CDR3 sequence: CASSWAGQGITEQFF. The CDR3 nucleotides are TGTGCCAGCAGTTGGGCGGGACAGGGGATCACTGAGCAGTTCTTC.

The V gene is TRBV7-9, the J gene TRBJ2-1; no reliable D call. This CDR3 spans 11 amino acids. V lost 5 bases, J lost 7 bases, and 6 bases lay in between. Germline V gene data show CDR1 as SEHNR and CDR2 as FQNEAQ (reference sequence). The CDR3 DNA follows: TGTGCCAGCAGCGGATTGAATGAGCAGTTCTTC. This sequence encodes CASSGLNEQFF.

This clone was counted at least ten times. The gene calls are TRBV5-1 and TRBJ2-6; TRBD1 agrees at 7 bases. V shed 0 bases, J shed 2 bases, and the junction held 5 bases outside the gene matches. Looked up from germline, CDR1 is SGHRS and CDR2 is YFSETQ. CDR3 length equals 17 residues. DNA for the CDR3: TGCGCCAGCAGCTTGGACAGGGGTATTCCTGGGGCCAACGTCCTGACTTTC. This codes for CASSLDRGIPGANVLTF.

This sequence joins TRBV18 and TRBJ2-5; maybe TRBD2 (5 bases). Per germline, CDR1 KGHSH and CDR2 LQKENI. V was cut by 0 bases and J by 3 bases, with 17 bases left in between. This CDR3 is built from 17 residues. The CDR3 protein is CASSPPGWTYNKETQYF. The DNA for the CDR3 is TGTGCCAGCTCACCACCTGGGTGGACTTACAATAAAGAGACCCAGTACTTC.

V gene TRBV9 combines with J gene TRBJ2-1; no definite D call. Trimming pared 0 bases from V and 6 bases from J, leaving 16 bases between. CDR1 and CDR2 from the germline V gene are SGDLS and YYNGEE. The CDR3 totals 16 residues. The CDR3 spells CASSVGANNVGNEQFF. In nucleotides, the CDR3 is TGTGCCAGCAGCGTAGGCGCGAACAACGTCGGCAATGAGCAGTTCTTC.

The chain is built from TRBV25-1 and TRBJ2-3; 12 bases are a match to TRBD2. CDR3 size: 18 residues. V shed 2 bases and J 3 bases; nucleotides not matched to a gene: 9. Germline lookup yields CDR1 MGHDK and CDR2 SYGVNS. CDR3 sequence (DNA): TGTGCCAGCAGTGAAGAGGTGGCTAGCGGGAGGGTGACAGATACGCAGTATTTT. Its translation: CASSEEVASGRVTDTQYF.

V and J are TRBV15 and TRBJ1-5; D call uncertain. The CDR3 spans 14 residues. Trimming stripped 0 bases from V and 5 bases from J, with 8 bases between. Germline V gene sequence: CDR1 LNHNV, CDR2 YYDKDF (reference sequence). The CDR3 region has the DNA TGTGCCACCAGCAGAGATGACGGGTATCAGCCCCAGCATTTT. Protein product: CATSRDDGYQPQHF.

The J gene is TRBJ2-3, the V gene TRBV29-1, with a weak D call TRBD1 (6 bases). Germline CDR1 SQVTM, CDR2 ANQGSEA. Trimming took off 4 bases at V and 5 bases at J, with 22 bases between the two ends. This CDR3 contains 16 residues. CDR3 residues: CSVAYTFDRSGDTQYF. DNA for the CDR3: TGCAGCGTTGCCTACACATTTGACAGGTCAGGAGATACGCAGTATTTT.

The rearrangement joins TRBV18 to TRBJ2-7, with TRBD2 matching over 12 bases. V gave up 3 bases and J gave up 4 bases; unmatched junction bases: 7. In germline, CDR1 is KGHSH, CDR2 LQKENI. CDR3 length: 16 residues. The CDR3 region is CASSPASGRAGYEQYF. The CDR3 DNA follows: TGTGCCAGCTCACCCGCTAGCGGGAGGGCCGGGTACGAGCAGTACTTC.

A few counts support this clone. This chain joins TRBV5-4 and TRBJ2-3, with 10 bases fitting TRBD1. The J segment lost 2 bases and the V segment lost 5 bases, leaving 8 bases of the junction unmatched. The germline V gene has CDR1 SGHNT and CDR2 YYREEE (reference sequence). CDR3 size: 16 residues. CDR3 in DNA: TGTGCCAGCAGAGATGACAGGGGGCGGGCCACAGATACGCAGTATTTT. Amino acid sequence: CASRDDRGRATDTQYF. Variable domain in full (rest from reference TRBV5-4 and TRBJ2-3): ETGVTQSPTHLIKTRGQQVTLRCSSQSGHNTVSWYQQALGQGPQFIFQYYREEENGRGNFPPRFSGLQFPNYSSELNVNALELDDSALYLCASRDDRGRATDTQYFGPGTRLTVL.

This clone was recorded at least ten times. The gene calls are TRBV5-1 and TRBJ1-1, with D tentatively TRBD1 (5 bases). V was clipped by 2 bases and J by 1 base, with 12 bases between them. This CDR3 spans 15 amino acids. Germline loops: CDR1 SGHRS, CDR2 YFSETQ. CDR3 sequence reads: CASSFWATENTEAFF. The CDR3 region has the DNA TGCGCCAGCAGCTTTTGGGCGACAGAGAACACTGAAGCTTTCTTT.

The rearrangement uses TRBV6-6 and TRBJ1-1, with D unclear. The CDR3 length is 14 residues. The germline V gene encodes CDR1 MNHNY and CDR2 SVGAGI (reference sequence). Trimming took off 4 bases at V and 1 base at J, with 10 bases between the two ends. CDR3 sequence (DNA): TGTGCCAGCAGTTTAGGCAATAGGAACACTGAAGCTTTCTTT. This sequence encodes CASSLGNRNTEAFF.

The genes are TRBV4-1 and TRBJ2-1, with 9 bases lining up with TRBD2. CDR1 is MGHRA and CDR2 is YSYEKL in the germline V gene. Trimming cost V 1 base and J 5 bases; bases outside gene matches: 9. The CDR3 has 17 residues. As DNA, the CDR3 is TGCGCCAGCAGCCAAGTTAATAGCGGGAGTGGGGACAATGAGCAGTTCTTC. Its protein product is CASSQVNSGSGDNEQFF.

This chain connects TRBV6-6 to TRBJ2-1; the D gene is possibly TRBD2 (5 bases). This CDR3 contains 16 residues. Germline V gene data show CDR1 as MNHNY and CDR2 as SVGAGI (reference sequence). V shed 0 bases and J shed 0 bases, with 9 bases lying between them. CDR3 nucleotides: TGTGCCAGCAGTTACTCCGGACTCAGCTCCTACAATGAGCAGTTCTTC. Its translation is CASSYSGLSSYNEQFF.

This chain connects TRBV30 to TRBJ1-6; 12 bases align to TRBD1. CDR3 length: 16 residues. The V segment lost 3 bases and the J segment 10 bases; nucleotides outside the gene matches: 10. Per the germline V gene, CDR1 is GTSNPN and CDR2 is SVGIG (reference sequence). The CDR3 DNA sequence: TGTGCCTGGAGGCCTTCCCGGGACAGGGGGCTCTCACCCCTCCACTTT. Translated: CAWRPSRDRGLSPLHF.